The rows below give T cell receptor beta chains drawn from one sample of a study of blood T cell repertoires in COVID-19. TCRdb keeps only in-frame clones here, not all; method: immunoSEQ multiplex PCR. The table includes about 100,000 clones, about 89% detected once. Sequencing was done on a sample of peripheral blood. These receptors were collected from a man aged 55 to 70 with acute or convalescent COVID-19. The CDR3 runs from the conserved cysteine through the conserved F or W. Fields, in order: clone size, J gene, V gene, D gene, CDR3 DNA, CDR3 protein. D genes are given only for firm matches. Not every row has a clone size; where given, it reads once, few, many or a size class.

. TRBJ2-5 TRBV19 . TGTGCCAGTAGAAGTACCGGGACACCTCAAGAGACCCAGTACTTC CASRSTGTPQETQYF
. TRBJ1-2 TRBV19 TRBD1 TGTGCCAGTAGTCCGCGGACAGGGGGCATTGGTAACTATGGCTACACCTTC CASSPRTGGIGNYGYTF
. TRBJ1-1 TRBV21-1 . TGTGCCAGCAGCAAAATAGAAGCTTTCTTT CASSKIEAFF
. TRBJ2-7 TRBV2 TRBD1 TGTGCCAGCAGTCCCAGGACAGGGTCTACCTACGAGCAGTACTTC CASSPRTGSTYEQYF
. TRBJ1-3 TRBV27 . TGTGCCAGCAGCGGGGGGGGGCTGAACACCATATATTTT CASSGGGLNTIYF
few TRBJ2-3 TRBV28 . TGTGCCAGCAGTTCCGAGATTACGCAGTATTTT CASSSEITQYF
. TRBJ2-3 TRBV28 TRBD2 TGTGCCAGCAGGAGATTTAGGGCTAGCGGGGGCACAGATACGCAGTATTTT CASRRFRASGGTDTQYF
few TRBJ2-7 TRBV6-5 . TGTGCCAGCAGCCCCGGACACGTAATTTTACGCGAGCAGTACTTC CASSPGHVILREQYF
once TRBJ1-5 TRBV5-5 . TGTGCCAGCAGCTTGGTCTTGAGGAGTCAGCCCCAGCATTTT CASSLVLRSQPQHF
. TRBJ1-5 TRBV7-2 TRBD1 TGTGCCAGCAGCTTCACAGGGGTTGGTCAGCCCCAGCATTTT CASSFTGVGQPQHF
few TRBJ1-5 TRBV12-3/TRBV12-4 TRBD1 TGTGCCAGCGGATCGACAGGGAGTCAGCCCCAGCATTTT CASGSTGSQPQHF
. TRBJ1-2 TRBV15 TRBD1 TGTGCCACCAGCAGAGGGGGACAGGGGGCTGGCGGCTACACCTTC CATSRGGQGAGGYTF
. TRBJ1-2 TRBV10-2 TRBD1 TGCGCCAGCACAGGGGGAGGCTATGGCTACACCTTC CASTGGGYGYTF
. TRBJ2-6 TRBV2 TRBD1 TGTGCCAGCAGGGACACCGGGACAGGGCTTCCTGGGGCCAACGTCCTGACTTTC CASRDTGTGLPGANVLTF
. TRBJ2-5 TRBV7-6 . TGTGCCAGCAGCTTAACTAGCTCACCACCCGGGGAGACCCAGTACTTC CASSLTSSPPGETQYF
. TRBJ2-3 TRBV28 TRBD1 TGTGCCAGCACCCCAACAGGGGAACTTTTAGATACGCAGTATTTT CASTPTGELLDTQYF
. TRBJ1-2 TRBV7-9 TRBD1 TGTGCCAGCAGAGTCCGGGGACAGGGGGATCCCTATGGCTACACCTTC CASRVRGQGDPYGYTF
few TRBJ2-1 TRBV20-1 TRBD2 TGCAGTGCTAGTACCAGCGGGATGAGAGGTACGAATGAGCAGTTCTTC CSASTSGMRGTNEQFF
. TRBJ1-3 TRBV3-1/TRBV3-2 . TGTGCCAGCAGCCAAGGGACCCCGGGAGGAAACACCATATATTTT CASSQGTPGGNTIYF
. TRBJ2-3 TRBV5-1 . TGCGCCAGCAGCGACGGGACACCAAGCACAGATACGCAGTATTTT CASSDGTPSTDTQYF
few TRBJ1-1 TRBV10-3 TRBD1 TGTGCCATCAGTGAAACACAGGGGCGTACTGAAGCTTTCTTT CAISETQGRTEAFF
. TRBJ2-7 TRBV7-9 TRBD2 TGTGCCAGCAGCCCCCACCCAAAGGAGCGGGGCTCCTACGAGCAGTACTTC CASSPHPKERGSYEQYF
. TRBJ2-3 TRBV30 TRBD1 TGTGCCTGGGGCTGGGACAGGGCGGAGGAGTATTTT CAWGWDRAEEYF
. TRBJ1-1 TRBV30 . TGTGCCTGTGACAGATCGAACACTGAAGCTTTCTTT CACDRSNTEAFF
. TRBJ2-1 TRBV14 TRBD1 TGTGCCAGCAGCCAAGGCCGGACAGGGCAGGGTGAGCAGTTCTTC CASSQGRTGQGEQFF
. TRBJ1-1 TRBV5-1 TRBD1 TGCGCCAGCAGCCGTGGACAGGCGAACACTGAAGCTTTCTTT CASSRGQANTEAFF
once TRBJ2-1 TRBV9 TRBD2 TGTGCCAGCAGCCGGGAATTTAGCGGGGCCCCCAATGAGCAGTTCTTC CASSREFSGAPNEQFF
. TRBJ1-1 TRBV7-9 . TGTGCCAGCAGCTTAGATCTTGCGCAAGCTGAAGCTTTCTTT CASSLDLAQAEAFF
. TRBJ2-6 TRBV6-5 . TGTGCCAGCAGTTTTGGACAGCCCGGGGCCAACGTCCTGACTTTC CASSFGQPGANVLTF
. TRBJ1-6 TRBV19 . TGTGCCAGTAAACAGGCAGACAATTCACCCCTCCACTTT CASKQADNSPLHF
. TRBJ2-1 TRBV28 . TGTGCCAGCAGTTTAGCCTCGGGAGTAGACGGAAATGAGCAGTTCTTC CASSLASGVDGNEQFF
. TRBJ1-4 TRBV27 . TGTGCCAGCAGTTTTCATCTACCTAATGAAAAACTGTTTTTT CASSFHLPNEKLFF
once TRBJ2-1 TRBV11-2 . TGTGCCAGCAGCTTAGGAGACTTCTCCCCCAATGAGCAGTTCTTC CASSLGDFSPNEQFF
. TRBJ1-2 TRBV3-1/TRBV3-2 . TGTGCCAGCAGCCCCGACAGAGGATTCAATGGCTACACCTTC CASSPDRGFNGYTF
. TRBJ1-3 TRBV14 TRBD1 TGTGCCAGCAGTGCAACAGGGGCGTCTGGAAACACCATATATTTT CASSATGASGNTIYF
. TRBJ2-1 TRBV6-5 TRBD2 TGTGCCAGCAGTTACCAGCTAGCGGAGACCTACAATGAGCAGTTCTTC CASSYQLAETYNEQFF
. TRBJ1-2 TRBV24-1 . TGTGCCACCAGTGGCTCGAGCAGGGCTGGCTACACCTTC CATSGSSRAGYTF
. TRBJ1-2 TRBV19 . TGTGCCAGTAGTGGGGGGGGCGAGAGGGATGGCTACACCTTC CASSGGGERDGYTF
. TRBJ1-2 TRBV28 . TGTGCCAGCAGCTCCCTTTTATTGGGTAGGGGGAAACCGACTAACTATGGCTACACCTTC CASSSLLLGRGKPTNYGYTF
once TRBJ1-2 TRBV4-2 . TGTGCCAGCAGCCAAGATTTAGGTTGGGAGGACTATGGCTACACCTTC CASSQDLGWEDYGYTF
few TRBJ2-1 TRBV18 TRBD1 TGTGCCAGCTCAGCGACAGGGGAACATGAGCAGTTCTTC CASSATGEHEQFF
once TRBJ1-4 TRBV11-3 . TGTGCCAGCAGTACCCCGGAGCGGGAAAAACTGTTTTTT CASSTPEREKLFF
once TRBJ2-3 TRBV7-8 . TGTGCCAGCAGCCTTCAAATCGGTGTGCACGCAGATACGCAGTATTTT CASSLQIGVHADTQYF
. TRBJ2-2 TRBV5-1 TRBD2 TGCGCCAGCAGCGGGGCGGGAGATACCGGGGAGCTGTTTTTT CASSGAGDTGELFF
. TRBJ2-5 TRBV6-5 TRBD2 TGTGCCAGCAGTCCCCCGGGACTAGCGTTAGAGACCCAGTACTTC CASSPPGLALETQYF
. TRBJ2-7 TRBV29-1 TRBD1 TGCAGCGTTGAGACCGGACAGGGCTTCGAGCAGTACTTC CSVETGQGFEQYF
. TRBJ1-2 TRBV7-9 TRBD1 TGTGCCAGCAGCGCCTTGTTCCGGGACAGGGGGCTATTGTATGGCTACACCTTC CASSALFRDRGLLYGYTF
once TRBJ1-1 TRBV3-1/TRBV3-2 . TGTGCCAGCAGCCAAGATCGGGGGAGGTACACTGAAGCTTTCTTT CASSQDRGRYTEAFF
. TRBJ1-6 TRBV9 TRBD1 TGTGCCAGCAGCGTAGTGGACAGGGGCGCAAATAATTCACCCCTCCACTTT CASSVVDRGANNSPLHF
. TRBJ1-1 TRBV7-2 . TGTGCCAGCACCTGGGGGGGAAACACTGAAGCTTTCTTT CASTWGGNTEAFF
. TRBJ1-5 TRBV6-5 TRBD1 TGTGCCAGCAAGGGTCAGGGGGAGGTTTTGTCCCAGCATTTT CASKGQGEVLSQHF
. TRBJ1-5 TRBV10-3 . TGTGCCATCAGTGAGGGCTTTAGCAATCAGCCCCAGCATTTT CAISEGFSNQPQHF
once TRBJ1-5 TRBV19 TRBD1 TGTGCCAGTAGTGGATCCGGGACAGGAAGCAATCAGCCCCAGCATTTT CASSGSGTGSNQPQHF
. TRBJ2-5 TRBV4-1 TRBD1 TGCGCCAGCAGCCAAGCGACAGGGGGCCAGGAGACCCAGTACTTC CASSQATGGQETQYF
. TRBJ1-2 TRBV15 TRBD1 TGTGCCACCAGAGGACAGGGAACAACTGGCTACACCTTC CATRGQGTTGYTF
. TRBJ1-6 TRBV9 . TGTGCCAGCAGCGTAGACTCTGAATCACCCCTCCACTTT CASSVDSESPLHF
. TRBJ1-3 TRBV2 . TGTGCCAGCAGTGAAGGGAGCCTGACCGGAAACACCATATATTTT CASSEGSLTGNTIYF
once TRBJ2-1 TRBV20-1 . TGCAGTGCTAGTACCGAGAGCTCCTACAATGAGCAGTTCTTC CSASTESSYNEQFF